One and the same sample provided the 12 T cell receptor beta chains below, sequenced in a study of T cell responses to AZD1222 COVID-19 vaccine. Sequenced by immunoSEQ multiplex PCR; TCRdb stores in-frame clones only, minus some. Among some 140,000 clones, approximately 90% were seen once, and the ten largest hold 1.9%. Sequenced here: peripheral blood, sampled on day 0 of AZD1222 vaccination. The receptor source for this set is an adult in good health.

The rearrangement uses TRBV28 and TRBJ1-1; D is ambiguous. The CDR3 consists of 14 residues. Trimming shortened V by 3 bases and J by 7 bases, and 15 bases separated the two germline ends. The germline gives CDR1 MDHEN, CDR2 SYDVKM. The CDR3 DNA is TGTGCCAGCAGTTTGATAAGGGCGGGTCATGAAGCTTTCTTT. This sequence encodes CASSLIRAGHEAFF. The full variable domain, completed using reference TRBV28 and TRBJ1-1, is DVKVTQSSRYLVKRTGEKVFLECVQDMDHENMFWYRQDPGLGLRLIYFSYDVKMKEKGDIPEGYSVSREKKERFSLILESASTNQTSMYLCASSLIRAGHEAFFGQGTRLTVV.

In nucleotides, the CDR3 is TGTGCCGCAAGGGGACAGGGGAGCTACGAGCAGTACTTC. This encodes CAARGQGSYEQYF. The rearrangement uses TRBV6-5 and TRBJ2-7; 10 bases match TRBD1. The CDR3 consists of 13 residues. The ends lost 11 bases at V and 3 bases at J; junction bases unmatched: 7. Germline CDR1 MNHEY, CDR2 SVGAGI.

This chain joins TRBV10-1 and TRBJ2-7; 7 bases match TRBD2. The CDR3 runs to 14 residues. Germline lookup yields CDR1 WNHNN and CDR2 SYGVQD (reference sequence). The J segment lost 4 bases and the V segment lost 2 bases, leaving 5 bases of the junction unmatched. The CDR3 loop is CASSEIAGNYEQYF. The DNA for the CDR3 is TGCGCCAGCAGTGAGATAGCGGGCAATTACGAGCAGTACTTC.

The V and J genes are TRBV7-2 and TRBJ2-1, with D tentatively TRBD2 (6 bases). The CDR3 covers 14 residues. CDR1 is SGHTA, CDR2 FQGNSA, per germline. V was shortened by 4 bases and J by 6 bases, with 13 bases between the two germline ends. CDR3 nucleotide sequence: TGTGCCAGCAGCTCACGACTAGGAGCCAATGAGCAGTTCTTC. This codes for CASSSRLGANEQFF.

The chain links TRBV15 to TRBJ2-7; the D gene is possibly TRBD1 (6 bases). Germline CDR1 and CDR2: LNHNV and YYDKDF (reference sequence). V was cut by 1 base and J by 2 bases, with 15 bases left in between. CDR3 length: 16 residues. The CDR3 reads CATSRGEQGSPYEQYF. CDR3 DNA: TGTGCCACCAGCAGAGGGGAACAGGGATCTCCCTACGAGCAGTACTTC. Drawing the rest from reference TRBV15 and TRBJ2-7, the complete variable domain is DAMVIQNPRYQVTQFGKPVTLSCSQTLNHNVMYWYQQKSSQAPKLLFHYYDKDFNNEADTPDNFQSRRPNTSFCFLDIRSPGLGDTAMYLCATSRGEQGSPYEQYFGPGTRLTVT.

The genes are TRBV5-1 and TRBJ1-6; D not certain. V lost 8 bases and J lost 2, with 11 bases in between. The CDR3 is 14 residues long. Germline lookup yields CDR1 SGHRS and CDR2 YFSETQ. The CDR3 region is CASAEEAYNSPLHF. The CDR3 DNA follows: TGCGCCAGTGCCGAGGAGGCCTATAATTCACCCCTCCACTTT.

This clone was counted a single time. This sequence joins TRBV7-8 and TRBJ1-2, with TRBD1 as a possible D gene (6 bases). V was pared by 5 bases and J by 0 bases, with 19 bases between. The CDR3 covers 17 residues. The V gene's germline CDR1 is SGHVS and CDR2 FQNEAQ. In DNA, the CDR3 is TGTGCCAGCAGCCTAGGGGGAGGGGACCTAGCTAACTATGGCTACACCTTC. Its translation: CASSLGGGDLANYGYTF.

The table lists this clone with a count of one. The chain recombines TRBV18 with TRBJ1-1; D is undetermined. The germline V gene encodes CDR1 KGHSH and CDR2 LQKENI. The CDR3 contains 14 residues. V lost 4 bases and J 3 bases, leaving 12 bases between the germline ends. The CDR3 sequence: CASSRLTSDTEAFF. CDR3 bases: TGTGCCAGCTCACGACTTACATCGGACACTGAAGCTTTCTTT. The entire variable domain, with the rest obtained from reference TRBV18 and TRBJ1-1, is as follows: NAGVMQNPRHLVRRRGQEARLRCSPMKGHSHVYWYRQLPEEGLKFMVYLQKENIIDESGMPKERFSAEFPKEGPSILRIQQVVRGDSAAYFCASSRLTSDTEAFFGQGTRLTVV.

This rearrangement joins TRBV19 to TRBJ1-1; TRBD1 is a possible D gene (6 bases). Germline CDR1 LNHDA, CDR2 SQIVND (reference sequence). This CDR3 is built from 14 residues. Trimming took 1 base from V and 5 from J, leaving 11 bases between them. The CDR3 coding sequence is TGTGCCAGTAGTATAGGGGGCAGGGGAACTGAAGCTTTCTTT. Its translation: CASSIGGRGTEAFF.

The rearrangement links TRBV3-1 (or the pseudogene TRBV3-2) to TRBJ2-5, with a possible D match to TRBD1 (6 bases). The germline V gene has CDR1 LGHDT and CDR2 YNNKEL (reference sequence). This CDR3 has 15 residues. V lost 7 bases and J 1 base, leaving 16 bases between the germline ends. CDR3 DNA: TGTGCCAGCAAACACCCGGGACACTTCCAAGAGACCCAGTACTTC. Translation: CASKHPGHFQETQYF.

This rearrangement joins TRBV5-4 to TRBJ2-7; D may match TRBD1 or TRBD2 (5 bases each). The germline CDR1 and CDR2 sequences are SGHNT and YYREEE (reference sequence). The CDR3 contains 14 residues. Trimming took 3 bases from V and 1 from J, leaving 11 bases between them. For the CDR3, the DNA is TGTGCCAGCAGCTCTAGTGGGGGATCCTACGAGCAGTACTTC. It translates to CASSSSGGSYEQYF.

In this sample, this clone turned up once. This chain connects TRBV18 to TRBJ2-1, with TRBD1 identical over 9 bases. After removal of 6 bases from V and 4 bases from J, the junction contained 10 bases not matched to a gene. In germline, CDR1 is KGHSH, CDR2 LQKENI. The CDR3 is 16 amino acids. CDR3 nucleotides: TGTGCCAGCTCGCGTTCGGGGACAGGGATTTACAATGAGCAGTTCTTC. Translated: CASSRSGTGIYNEQFF.